This T cell receptor (beta chain) emerged from a study of T cell repertoires in cytomegalovirus infection (dated by TCRdb to between 2018 and 2021). Regarding the research as a whole: Recently identified HLA-C-restricted CMV epitopes, whose presentation resists viral immunomodulation, were targeted by peptide stimulations together with well-studied HLA-B-restricted epitopes. Because public TCR beta signatures pointed to carriage of CMV infection together with the matching HLA type, the HLA type of each donor mattered for the analysis.

Overall results and qualifications from the work: Carriers of CMV infection plus the relevant HLA type were discriminated by the cumulative frequency of public TCR beta family members in the study cohort and in an independent roughly 340-donor cohort. In the ex vivo response, HLA-C-restricted CMV-specific TCR beta clonotypes were dominant, and in two of eight donors the single most frequent clonotype came from this HLA-C-restricted group.

In light of the paper, this sample's treatment or condition label describes: in vitro stimulation with specific CMV peptide epitopes to enrich CMV-specific T cells. Only a few counts were recorded for this clonotype. No cognate antigen has been identified for it. No base qualities exist here, and no much larger clone lies one base off it. Trimming takes 7 bases off V and 4 bases off J; junction bases not matched to a gene: 13. Measured from the cysteine to the phenylalanine, the CDR3 is 16 residues long. Just the 48-base CDR3 DNA is kept, in frame starting at base 1. Reads for this sample came from an Illumina HiSeq 1500. TCRdb handled the public reads itself, with Q25 trimming in fastp and clone calling in MiXCR, and kept productive beta chains. Every entry covers one CDR3 protein and lists the most common genes and DNA from its rows. The table for this sample lists about 920,000 distinct CDR3 sequences; around 31% of them were counted only once. The ten largest clones capture more than 12% of the sample.

The V gene is TRBV12-3 or TRBV12-4 and the J gene is TRBJ2-1; 7 of the junction bases match TRBD2. This receptor was obtained from a human donor in good health (CMV status not recorded). Some clones in this sample may be carry-over from other donors' samples. Sequencing was performed on cultured CD8+ T cells from PBMCs, taken from culture after CMV antigen stimulation. The nucleotide sequence is TGTGCCAGCACTTTGGGGGGGGTGCTCTGGTACAATGAGCAGTTCTTC. Its protein is CASTLGGVLWYNEQFF.